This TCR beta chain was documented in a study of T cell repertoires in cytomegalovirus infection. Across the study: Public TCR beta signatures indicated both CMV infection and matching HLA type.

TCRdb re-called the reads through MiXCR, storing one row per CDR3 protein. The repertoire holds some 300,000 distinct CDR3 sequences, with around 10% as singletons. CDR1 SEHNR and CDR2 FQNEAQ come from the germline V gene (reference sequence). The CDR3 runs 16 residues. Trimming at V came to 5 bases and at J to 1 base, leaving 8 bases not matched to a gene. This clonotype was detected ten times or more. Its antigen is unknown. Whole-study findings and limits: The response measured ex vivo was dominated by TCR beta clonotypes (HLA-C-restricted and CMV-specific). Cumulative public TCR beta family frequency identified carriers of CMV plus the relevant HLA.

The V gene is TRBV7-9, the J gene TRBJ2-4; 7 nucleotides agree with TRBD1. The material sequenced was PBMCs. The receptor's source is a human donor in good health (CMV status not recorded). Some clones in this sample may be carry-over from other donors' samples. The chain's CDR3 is CASSPTGKGAKNIQYF. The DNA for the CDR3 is TGTGCCAGCAGCCCGACAGGGAAGGGGGCCAAAAACATTCAGTACTTC.